This passage covers 7 T cell receptor beta chains from one sample sequenced in a study of blood T cell repertoires in COVID-19. The repertoire was sequenced with immunoSEQ multiplex PCR; TCRdb's copy has only in-frame clones and lacks some. The sample shows 85,000 to 100,000 clones, around 80% of them seen only once. The sequencing input was peripheral blood. These receptors all come from a man aged 50 or older who had recovered from COVID-19.

The rearrangement joins TRBV5-6 to TRBJ2-7, with 12 bases matching TRBD2. In germline, CDR1 is SGHDT, CDR2 YYEEEE. The junction had 4 bases not matched to a gene; V was cut back by 5 bases and J by 4 bases. The CDR3 spans 14 residues. CDR3 sequence (DNA): TGTGCCAGCAGACGGACTAGCGGGAAATACGAGCAGTACTTC. Protein: CASRRTSGKYEQYF.

The chain has TRBV6-5 and TRBJ2-5; 11 nucleotides match TRBD2. Trimming cost V 0 bases and J 7 bases; bases outside gene matches: 7. This CDR3 is 16 amino acids long. From germline, CDR1 is MNHEY and CDR2 SVGAGI. CDR3 amino acids: CASSYSPSGGPGTQYF. CDR3 sequence (DNA): TGTGCCAGCAGTTACTCGCCTAGCGGGGGGCCCGGGACCCAGTACTTC.

This clone was seen a few times. The rearrangement links TRBV13 to TRBJ1-5; D is uncertain. V dropped 4 bases and J dropped 4 bases, with 5 bases sitting between them. Germline V gene lookup returns CDR1 PRHDT and CDR2 FYEKMQ (reference sequence). The CDR3 length is 12 residues. DNA of the CDR3: TGTGCCAGCAGCTACAAAAATCAGCCCCAGCATTTT. This translates into CASSYKNQPQHF. Together with reference TRBV13 and TRBJ1-5, the CDR3 gives the full variable domain: AAGVIQSPRHLIKEKRETATLKCYPIPRHDTVYWYQQGPGQDPQFLISFYEKMQSDKGSIPDRFSAQQFSDYHSELNMSSLELGDSALYFCASSYKNQPQHFGDGTRLSIL.

The chain couples TRBV12-5 to TRBJ2-3; tentatively, D is TRBD1 (5 bases). The germline V gene encodes CDR1 LGHNT and CDR2 FRNRAP. V lost 0 bases, J lost 4 bases, and 5 bases lay in between. This CDR3 is built from 13 residues. The CDR3 here is CASGLVGADTQYF. CDR3 bases: TGTGCTAGTGGTTTGGTAGGGGCAGATACGCAGTATTTT.

The chain couples TRBV9 to TRBJ1-3; 7 nucleotides match TRBD1. The CDR3 is made up of 16 amino acids. CDR1 is SGDLS, CDR2 YYNGEE, per germline. Losses at the gene ends were 0 bases for V and 3 bases for J; bases not matched to a gene: 6. DNA for the CDR3: TGTGCCAGCAGCGTAGCTTCAACAGGGGTTGGAAACACCATATATTTT. This sequence encodes CASSVASTGVGNTIYF.

The chain has TRBV7-9 and TRBJ2-1; the D gene is possibly TRBD1 (6 bases). V lost 5 bases to trimming and J lost 5 bases, with 19 bases between them. Germline V lookup: CDR1 SEHNR, CDR2 FQNEAQ (reference sequence). There are 16 residues in the CDR3. The CDR3 here is CASSARAQGHDNEQFF. As DNA, the CDR3 is TGTGCCAGCAGCGCCCGGGCACAGGGTCATGACAATGAGCAGTTCTTC.

This clone came up a few times. J is TRBJ1-6 and V is TRBV6-5, with 10 bases matching TRBD1. Germline V CDR1 and CDR2: MNHEY, SVGAGI. With V trimmed by 5 bases and J by 9 bases, 7 bases remained unmatched. This CDR3 has 15 residues. CDR3 sequence (DNA): TGTGCCAGCAGTCGGCCCGGGACAGGGGTTTCACCCCTCCACTTT. It specifies CASSRPGTGVSPLHF.